The clone carrying this T cell receptor (beta chain) was seen more than once but under ten times. Its specificity is unknown. Alongside a J-beta primer mix, a sample-barcoded 5' primer served in a second PCR lasting 7 to 11 cycles. Each of the cDNA molecules was tagged by a template-switch adaptor with 12 random nucleotides. A single record per CDR3 protein comes from TCRdb applying MiXCR to the 5' RACE reads. The sample has about 640,000 distinct CDR3 sequences, about 53% seen once. Germline assignment: CDR1 SGHRS and CDR2 YFSETQ. V lost 0 bases, J lost 1 base, and 5 bases stayed unmatched. The CDR3 is 16 residues long. This entry is derived from a study of blood T cells in healthy people across ages. Whole-study findings and limits: Naive and antigen-experienced cells could not be conclusively compared, given unsorted PBMCs.

Researchers collected about 9.7 milliliters of peripheral blood from every single donor. The chain is built from TRBV5-1 and TRBJ2-5, with 8 nucleotides matching TRBD1. The source is a man in his fifties or sixties in good health. Sequenced input: blood. The CDR3: CASSLATGTGQETQYF. CDR3 nucleotides: TGCGCCAGCAGCTTGGCGACCGGGACAGGCCAAGAGACCCAGTACTTC.